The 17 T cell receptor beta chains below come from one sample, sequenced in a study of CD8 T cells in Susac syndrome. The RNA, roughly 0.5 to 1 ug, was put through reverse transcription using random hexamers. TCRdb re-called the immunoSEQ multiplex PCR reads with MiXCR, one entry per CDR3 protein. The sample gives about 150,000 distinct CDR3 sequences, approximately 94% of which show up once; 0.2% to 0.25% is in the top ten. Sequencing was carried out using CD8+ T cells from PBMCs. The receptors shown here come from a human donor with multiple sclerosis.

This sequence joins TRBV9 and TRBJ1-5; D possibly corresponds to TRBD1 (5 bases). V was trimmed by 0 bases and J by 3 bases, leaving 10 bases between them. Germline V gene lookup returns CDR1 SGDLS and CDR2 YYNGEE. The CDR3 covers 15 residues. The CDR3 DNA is TGTGCCAGCAGCGTAGGTGGGGCTGCCAATCAGCCCCAGCATTTT. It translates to CASSVGGAANQPQHF.

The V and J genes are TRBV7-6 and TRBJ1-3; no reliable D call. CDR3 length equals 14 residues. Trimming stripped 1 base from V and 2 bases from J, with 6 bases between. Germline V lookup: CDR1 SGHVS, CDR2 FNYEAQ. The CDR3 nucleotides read TGTGCCAGCAGCTTAGGCTCTGCTGGAAACACCATATATTTT. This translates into CASSLGSAGNTIYF.

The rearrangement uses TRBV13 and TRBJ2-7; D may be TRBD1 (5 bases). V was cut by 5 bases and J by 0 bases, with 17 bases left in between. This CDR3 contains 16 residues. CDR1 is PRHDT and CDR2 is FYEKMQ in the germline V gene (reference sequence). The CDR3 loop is CASSPRLTDFSYEQYF. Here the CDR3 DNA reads TGTGCCAGCAGCCCTAGATTGACAGACTTCTCCTACGAGCAGTACTTC.

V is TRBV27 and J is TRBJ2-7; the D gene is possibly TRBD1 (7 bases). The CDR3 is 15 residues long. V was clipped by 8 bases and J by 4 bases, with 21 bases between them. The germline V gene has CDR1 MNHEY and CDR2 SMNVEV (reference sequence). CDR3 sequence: CASGVGGQNPYEQYF. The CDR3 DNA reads TGTGCCAGCGGAGTCGGGGGACAGAATCCGTACGAGCAGTACTTC.

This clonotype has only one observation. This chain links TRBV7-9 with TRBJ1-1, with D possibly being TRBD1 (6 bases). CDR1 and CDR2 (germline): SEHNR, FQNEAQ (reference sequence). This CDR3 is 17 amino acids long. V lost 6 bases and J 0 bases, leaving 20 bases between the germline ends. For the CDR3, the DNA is TGTGCCAGCAGTCATCCGTTAAACAGGGCCATGAACACTGAAGCTTTCTTT. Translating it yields CASSHPLNRAMNTEAFF.

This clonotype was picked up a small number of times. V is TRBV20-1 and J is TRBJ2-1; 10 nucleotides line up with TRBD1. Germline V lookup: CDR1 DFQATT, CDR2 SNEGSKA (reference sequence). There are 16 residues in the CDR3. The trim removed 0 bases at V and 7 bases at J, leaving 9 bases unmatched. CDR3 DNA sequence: TGCAGTGCTAGAGATACCGGGACAGGGGTCGGAAATGAGCAGTTCTTC. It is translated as CSARDTGTGVGNEQFF.

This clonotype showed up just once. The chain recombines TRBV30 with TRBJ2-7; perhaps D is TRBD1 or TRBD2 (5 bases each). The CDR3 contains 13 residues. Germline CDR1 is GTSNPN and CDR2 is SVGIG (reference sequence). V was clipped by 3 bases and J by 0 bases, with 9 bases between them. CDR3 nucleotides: TGTGCCTGGAGCCCGGGGCCCTCCTACGAGCAGTACTTC. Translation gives CAWSPGPSYEQYF.

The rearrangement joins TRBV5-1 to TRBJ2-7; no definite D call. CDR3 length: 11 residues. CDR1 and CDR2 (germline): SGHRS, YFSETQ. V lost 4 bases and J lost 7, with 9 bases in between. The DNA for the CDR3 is TGCGCCAGCAGCGGTGGGTTGGAGCAGTACTTC. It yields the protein CASSGGLEQYF. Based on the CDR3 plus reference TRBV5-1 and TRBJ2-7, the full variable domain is KAGVTQTPRYLIKTRGQQVTLSCSPISGHRSVSWYQQTPGQGLQFLFEYFSETQRNKGNFPGRFSGRQFSNSRSEMNVSTLELGDSALYLCASSGGLEQYFGPGTRLTVT.

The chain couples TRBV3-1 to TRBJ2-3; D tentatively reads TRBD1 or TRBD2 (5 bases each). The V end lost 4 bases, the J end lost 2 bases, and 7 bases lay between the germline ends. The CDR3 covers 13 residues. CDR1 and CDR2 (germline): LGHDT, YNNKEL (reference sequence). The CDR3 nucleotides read TGTGCCAGCAGCCGGGGGATCACAGATACGCAGTATTTT. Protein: CASSRGITDTQYF.

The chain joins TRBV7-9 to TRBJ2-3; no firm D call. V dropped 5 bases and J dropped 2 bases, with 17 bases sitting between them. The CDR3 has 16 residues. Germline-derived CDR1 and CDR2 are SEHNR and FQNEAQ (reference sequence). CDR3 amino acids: CASSPPPPGATDTQYF. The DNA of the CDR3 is TGTGCCAGCAGCCCCCCTCCCCCGGGTGCCACAGATACGCAGTATTTT.

The CDR3 region is CASSVGERNVTF. In DNA form, the CDR3 reads TGTGCCAGCAGCGTAGGAGAGCGAAACGTCACCTTC. V usage is TRBV9 and J usage is TRBJ1-2, with D uncertain. V lost 0 bases, J lost 13 bases, and 13 bases lay in between. The germline gives CDR1 SGDLS, CDR2 YYNGEE. The CDR3 runs 12 residues.

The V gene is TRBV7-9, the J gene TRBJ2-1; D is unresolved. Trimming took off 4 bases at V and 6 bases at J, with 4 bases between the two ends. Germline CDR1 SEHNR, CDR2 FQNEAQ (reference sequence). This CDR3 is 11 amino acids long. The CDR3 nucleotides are TGTGCCAGCAGCTCTCCCAATGAGCAGTTCTTC. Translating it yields CASSSPNEQFF.

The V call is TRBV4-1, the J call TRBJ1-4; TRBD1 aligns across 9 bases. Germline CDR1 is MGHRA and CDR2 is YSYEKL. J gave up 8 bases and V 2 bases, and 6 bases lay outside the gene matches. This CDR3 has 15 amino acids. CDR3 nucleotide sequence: TGCGCCAGCAGCCAACTACAGGGGGCCGGAGAAAAACTGTTTTTT. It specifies CASSQLQGAGEKLFF.

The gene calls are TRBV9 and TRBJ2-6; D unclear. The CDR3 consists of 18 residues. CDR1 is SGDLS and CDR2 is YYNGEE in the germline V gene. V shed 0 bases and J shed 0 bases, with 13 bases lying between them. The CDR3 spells CASSVAVEDSSGANVLTF. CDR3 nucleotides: TGTGCCAGCAGCGTAGCTGTAGAGGATAGCTCTGGGGCCAACGTCCTGACTTTC.

The CDR3: CASSLTVSTDTQYF. As DNA, the CDR3 is TGTGCCAGCAGTTTGACAGTTAGCACAGATACGCAGTATTTT. V and J are TRBV27 and TRBJ2-3, with TRBD1 as a possible D gene (5 bases). This CDR3 is 14 amino acids long. V lost 3 bases to trimming and J lost 0 bases, with 7 bases between them. Germline CDR1 and CDR2: MNHEY and SMNVEV (reference sequence).

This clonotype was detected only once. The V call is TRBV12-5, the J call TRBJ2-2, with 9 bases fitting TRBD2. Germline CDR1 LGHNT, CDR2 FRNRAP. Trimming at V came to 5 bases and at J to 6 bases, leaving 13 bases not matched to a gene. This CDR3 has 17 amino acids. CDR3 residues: CASGTPRASGAAGELFF. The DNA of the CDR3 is TGTGCTAGTGGTACACCTCGGGCTAGCGGGGCGGCCGGGGAGCTGTTTTTT. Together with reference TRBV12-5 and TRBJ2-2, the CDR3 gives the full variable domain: DARVTQTPRHKVTEMGQEVTMRCQPILGHNTVFWYRQTMMQGLELLAYFRNRAPLDDSGMPKDRFSAEMPDATLATLKIQPSEPRDSAVYFCASGTPRASGAAGELFFGEGSRLTVL.

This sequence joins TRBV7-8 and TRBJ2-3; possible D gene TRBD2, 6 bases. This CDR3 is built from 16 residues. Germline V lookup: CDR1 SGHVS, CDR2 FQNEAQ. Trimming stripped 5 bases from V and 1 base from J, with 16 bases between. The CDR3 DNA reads TGTGCCAGCAGCCAAGCGGCGGGACCAGGCACAGATACGCAGTATTTT. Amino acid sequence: CASSQAAGPGTDTQYF.